Following are 3 T cell receptor beta chains from one sample sequenced in a study of T cell clones after liver transplantation. Here immunoSEQ multiplex PCR was the method, and the copy in TCRdb shows in-frame clones only, minus some. The table records under 90,000 clones, about 80% of them present only once. The sample was CD4+ T cells from blood, taken before liver transplant. The source of these receptors is a human donor who received a liver transplant.

This clone was detected once. The V gene is TRBV15, the J gene TRBJ2-2; D unclear. The ends were cut back, 4 bases at V and 1 base at J, with 7 bases in the middle. The CDR3 consists of 14 residues. Germline CDR1 and CDR2: LNHNV and YYDKDF (reference sequence). The CDR3 DNA is TGTGCCACCAGCAAGACACAGAACACCGGGGAGCTGTTTTTT. Protein: CATSKTQNTGELFF.

V usage is TRBV30 and J usage is TRBJ1-1; the D gene is possibly TRBD1 (5 bases). The V gene lost 0 bases and the J gene lost 3 bases, with 8 bases spanning the gap. The CDR3 extends over 13 amino acids. CDR1 is GTSNPN and CDR2 is SVGIG in the germline V gene (reference sequence). The CDR3 loop is CAWSVQVYTEAFF. The DNA for the CDR3 is TGTGCCTGGAGTGTACAGGTGTACACTGAAGCTTTCTTT.

The genes are TRBV5-1 and TRBJ2-5, with 10 bases that match TRBD2. The CDR3 is 16 residues long. The V segment lost 4 bases and the J segment 5 bases; nucleotides outside the gene matches: 11. CDR1 SGHRS and CDR2 YFSETQ come from the germline V gene. The CDR3 spells CASSRSLAGVGETQYF. The CDR3, as DNA: TGCGCCAGCAGCAGAAGTCTAGCGGGAGTGGGGGAGACCCAGTACTTC.